These T cell receptor beta chains were read from a single sample in a study of T cell responses to AZD1222 COVID-19 vaccine. TCRdb's copy holds only in-frame clones and misses some; the assay was immunoSEQ multiplex PCR. The data hold roughly 110,000 clones, with 87% observed a single time. Sequences were derived from peripheral blood, sampled on day 0 of AZD1222 vaccination. The receptor set was obtained from an adult in good health. The CDR3 runs from the conserved cysteine through the conserved F or W. D genes are given only for firm matches. Size values are once, few and many counts, or a class for expanded clones, and some rows have none.

cdr3_aa | cdr3_nt | j_call | v_call | d_call | clone_size
CAWSPAMRNYGYTF | TGTGCCTGGAGCCCGGCGATGAGGAACTATGGCTACACCTTC | TRBJ1-2 | TRBV30 | NA | NA
CAITEGGMNSPLHF | TGTGCCATCACCGAGGGAGGGATGAATTCACCCCTCCACTTT | TRBJ1-6 | TRBV10-3 | NA | NA
CASSLGGKAADTQYF | TGTGCCAGCAGCTTGGGCGGGAAGGCGGCAGATACGCAGTATTTT | TRBJ2-3 | TRBV5-4 | NA | NA
CASSHNPGHYGYTF | TGCGCCAGCAGCCATAATCCAGGGCACTATGGCTACACCTTC | TRBJ1-2 | TRBV4-3 | NA | NA
CASSVTGTGDGYGYTF | TGTGCCAGCAGTGTCACCGGGACAGGGGACGGCTATGGCTACACCTTC | TRBJ1-2 | TRBV6-4 | TRBD1 | NA
CATSTNGYTF | TGTGCCACGAGCACGAATGGCTACACCTTC | TRBJ1-2 | TRBV19 | NA | once
CASSLAPSQVPNEQFF | TGTGCCAGCAGCTTAGCCCCCAGTCAAGTGCCCAATGAGCAGTTCTTC | TRBJ2-1 | TRBV7-6 | NA | NA
CASSIRRIMNTEAFF | TGTGCCAGCAGCATCAGACGGATCATGAACACTGAAGCTTTCTTT | TRBJ1-1 | TRBV7-8 | NA | NA
CASSWVTGLNQPQHF | TGTGCCAGCAGTTGGGTGACAGGCCTCAATCAGCCCCAGCATTTT | TRBJ1-5 | TRBV28 | NA | NA
CSTRQGAKKFF | TGCAGCACTAGACAGGGGGCTAAGAAGTTCTTC | TRBJ2-1 | TRBV29-1 | TRBD1 | NA
CASIPGTGALNTEAFF | TGTGCCAGTATTCCCGGGACAGGGGCATTGAACACTGAAGCTTTCTTT | TRBJ1-1 | TRBV19 | TRBD1 | NA
CASSPPAREDTQYF | TGTGCCAGCTCACCACCGGCACGAGAGGATACGCAGTATTTT | TRBJ2-3 | TRBV18 | NA | NA
CASSTRMGYNEQFF | TGTGCCAGCTCCACTAGGATGGGGTACAATGAGCAGTTCTTC | TRBJ2-1 | TRBV18 | NA | NA
CASSPNWGLAGVGEYF | TGTGCCAGCAGCCCCAATTGGGGACTAGCGGGAGTCGGAGAGTACTTC | TRBJ2-7 | TRBV7-2 | TRBD2 | NA
CASSGLDEQYF | TGTGCCAGCTCAGGCTTGGACGAGCAGTACTTC | TRBJ2-7 | TRBV18 | NA | NA
CASSSERLKQYF | TGTGCCAGCAGTTCCGAACGGCTAAAGCAGTACTTC | TRBJ2-7 | TRBV28 | NA | NA
CASSHVDRGLEGYTF | TGTGCCAGCAGCCACGTCGACAGGGGGCTGGAGGGCTACACCTTC | TRBJ1-2 | TRBV4-2 | TRBD1 | NA
CASSPHSSLGEQYF | TGTGCCAGTAGTCCGCACAGCTCCTTGGGGGAGCAGTACTTC | TRBJ2-7 | TRBV19 | NA | NA
CASSLAFGGGRNEQFF | TGTGCCAGCAGCTTAGCTTTCGGCGGGGGGCGCAATGAGCAGTTCTTC | TRBJ2-1 | TRBV7-2 | TRBD2 | many
CASSIGQGFLRGYTF | TGTGCCAGTAGTATCGGGCAGGGGTTCTTACGGGGCTACACCTTC | TRBJ1-2 | TRBV19 | NA | NA
CASSHGQGYGYTF | TGCGCCAGCAGCCACGGGCAGGGGTATGGCTACACCTTC | TRBJ1-2 | TRBV5-1 | NA | NA
CASSRDRGGYNEQFF | TGTGCCAGCAGCAGGGACAGGGGGGGCTACAATGAGCAGTTCTTC | TRBJ2-1 | TRBV13 | TRBD1 | NA
CASSLVSGASYGYTF | TGTGCCAGCAGCTTAGTGTCGGGTGCAAGCTATGGCTACACCTTC | TRBJ1-2 | TRBV7-9 | NA | NA
CASSQDYRVGATEAFF | TGTGCCAGCAGCCAAGATTATAGGGTTGGGGCCACTGAAGCTTTCTTT | TRBJ1-1 | TRBV4-2 | NA | NA
CASSPSEDYGYTF | TGTGCCAGCTCACCATCCGAGGACTATGGCTACACCTTC | TRBJ1-2 | TRBV18 | NA | NA
CASSALSAVAFF | TGTGCCAGCAGCGCTCTCAGCGCGGTGGCTTTCTTT | TRBJ1-1 | TRBV9 | NA | NA
CASSSQTGSSYEQYF | TGTGCCAGTAGTAGCCAGACAGGGAGCTCCTACGAGCAGTACTTC | TRBJ2-7 | TRBV19 | TRBD1 | NA
CASSLMAGSSGNTIYF | TGTGCCAGCAGCTTAATGGCGGGAAGCTCTGGAAACACCATATATTTT | TRBJ1-3 | TRBV7-9 | NA | NA
CASTRRDAGVVGELFF | TGTGCCAGCACGAGAAGGGACGCCGGGGTAGTCGGGGAGCTGTTTTTT | TRBJ2-2 | TRBV3-1/TRBV3-2 | NA | NA
CASSGPPRSTDTQYF | TGTGCCAGCAGCGGGCCTCCCAGGAGCACAGATACGCAGTATTTT | TRBJ2-3 | TRBV9 | NA | NA
CASSDSYEGDSSIQYF | TGTGCCAGCAGTGATTCCTACGAAGGTGATTCTTCGATTCAGTACTTC | TRBJ2-4 | TRBV28 | NA | few
CASSPGVAEAFF | TGTGCCAGTAGTCCCGGGGTCGCTGAAGCTTTCTTT | TRBJ1-1 | TRBV19 | NA | few
CASRMSGIRNEQFF | TGTGCCAGCCGCATGAGCGGGATACGGAATGAGCAGTTCTTC | TRBJ2-1 | TRBV19 | TRBD2 | NA
CASKSLDRVGNIQYF | TGTGCCAGTAAGAGCCTCGACAGGGTGGGAAACATTCAGTACTTC | TRBJ2-4 | TRBV19 | TRBD1 | NA
CASRDQYNEQFF | TGTGCCAGCAGAGACCAGTACAATGAGCAGTTCTTC | TRBJ2-1 | TRBV28 | NA | NA
CATRFLHGEKLFF | TGTGCCACCCGGTTTCTGCATGGTGAAAAACTGTTTTTT | TRBJ1-4 | TRBV12-3/TRBV12-4 | NA | NA
CASSGDRGGEKLFF | TGTGCCAGCAGCGGAGACAGGGGAGGGGAAAAACTGTTTTTT | TRBJ1-4 | TRBV9 | TRBD1 | NA
CASGQPGPSSYEQYF | TGTGCTAGTGGTCAACCCGGGCCCAGCTCCTACGAGCAGTACTTC | TRBJ2-7 | TRBV12-5 | NA | NA
CASRHTPTENQPQHF | TGTGCCAGCAGACACACCCCGACAGAGAATCAGCCCCAGCATTTT | TRBJ1-5 | TRBV6-5 | NA | NA
CSVLDRRSYNEQFF | TGCAGCGTTTTAGACAGGCGCTCCTACAATGAGCAGTTCTTC | TRBJ2-1 | TRBV29-1 | NA | NA
CASGSPRDRYEQYF | TGTGCTAGTGGTTCACCCCGGGACCGCTACGAGCAGTACTTC | TRBJ2-7 | TRBV12-5 | NA | NA
CSVLTGTGVGVNTEAFF | TGCAGCGTGTTAACCGGGACAGGGGTTGGGGTGAACACTGAAGCTTTCTTT | TRBJ1-1 | TRBV29-1 | TRBD1 | NA